This is a list of T cell receptor beta chains from one sample in a study of beta chain features in type 1 diabetes. Produced via immunoSEQ multiplex PCR; TCRdb's table is partial and in-frame only. Here the sample spans around 400,000 clones, roughly 16% being singletons. The sample consisted of naive CD4+ T cells from blood. These receptors originate from a young woman in good health. The CDR3 runs from the conserved cysteine through the conserved F or W. A D gene is named only where the DNA matches it firmly. Size is omitted from some rows. Given values are once, few, many or a class for expanded clones.

CDR3nt,CDR3aa,j_gene,v_gene,abundance,len,d_gene
TGTGCCAGCAGCCAAAGGACTAGCGGGAGGACGAGGGAGCAGTACTTC,CASSQRTSGRTREQYF,TRBJ2-7,TRBV4-2,few,16,TRBD2
TGTGCCAGCAGCTTAGAAGGGGGAAGACGGGCCCAGTACTTC,CASSLEGGRRAQYF,TRBJ2-5,TRBV7-2,-,14,-
TGTGCCAGCTCACCGGAGACAGGGTCTGACGAGCAGTACTTC,CASSPETGSDEQYF,TRBJ2-7,TRBV18,few,14,TRBD1
TGTGCCTGCTCCGAGATCTACGAGCAGTACTTC,CACSEIYEQYF,TRBJ2-7,TRBV30,few,11,-
TGTGCCACCAGCGGTCCCTGGACTAGCAAGTTCTTC,CATSGPWTSKFF,TRBJ2-1,TRBV15,-,12,TRBD2
TGTGCCAGCAGTGCGGACAGGCCGCCCTACGAGCAGTACTTC,CASSADRPPYEQYF,TRBJ2-7,TRBV6-5,few,14,TRBD1
TGTGCCAGCAGGAGGGGACTAGCGGGAGTAGTCGAGCAGTACTTC,CASRRGLAGVVEQYF,TRBJ2-7,TRBV2,few,15,TRBD2
TGTGCCAGCAGCCAGAGGGACAGGGCCAGTAGGCAGTACTTC,CASSQRDRASRQYF,TRBJ2-7,TRBV11-2,few,14,TRBD1
TGTGCCAGCAGCCCCTTTGTTGGGGGCTCGAGCAATCAGCCCCAGCATTTT,CASSPFVGGSSNQPQHF,TRBJ1-5,TRBV7-9,-,17,-
TGTGCCAGCAGTTTGTCCGGGGGACCCTACGAGCAGTACTTC,CASSLSGGPYEQYF,TRBJ2-7,TRBV28,few,14,-
TGTGCCACGAGGGCGAGCGGGACCTATGAGCAGTTCTTC,CATRASGTYEQFF,TRBJ2-1,TRBV5-4,few,13,TRBD2
TGTGCCAGCTCACCGACTAGCGGGAGTATTCACCCCTACGAGCAGTACTTC,CASSPTSGSIHPYEQYF,TRBJ2-7,TRBV18,few,17,TRBD2
TGTGCCAGCGGGGAAGCGGGAGGGCCGGATACGCAGTATTTT,CASGEAGGPDTQYF,TRBJ2-3,TRBV19,few,14,TRBD2
TGTGCCAGCAGCTTGGCGGAGACCCAGTACTTC,CASSLAETQYF,TRBJ2-5,TRBV5-4,few,11,-
TGTGCCTGGAGTGTAGTATTCGGGCTAGCGGTCTCTCAGGATGAGCAGTTCTTC,CAWSVVFGLAVSQDEQFF,TRBJ2-1,TRBV30,few,18,TRBD2
TGTGCCATCAGCCGAGAAACAGGGGGTCAGCCCCAGCATTTT,CAISRETGGQPQHF,TRBJ1-5,TRBV10-3,few,14,TRBD1
TGTGCCAGCAGTTTGGCAACGCACTATGGCTACACCTTC,CASSLATHYGYTF,TRBJ1-2,TRBV28,-,13,-
TGCAGCGTTGACAGAAACTCTGGAAACACCATATATTTT,CSVDRNSGNTIYF,TRBJ1-3,TRBV29-1,-,13,-
TGTGCCAGCCAACAGGCTGCTGGGGCCAACGTCCTGACTTTC,CASQQAAGANVLTF,TRBJ2-6,TRBV2,few,14,-
TGTGCCAGCAGTTTAAGAGGGCCCTCCTACAATGAGCAGTTCTTC,CASSLRGPSYNEQFF,TRBJ2-1,TRBV28,-,15,-
TGTGCCAGCAGCCAACAGGGGGACGCTGAAGCTTTCTTT,CASSQQGDAEAFF,TRBJ1-1,TRBV14,few,13,TRBD1
TGTGCCAGCAGTGAACGTTTGGGGAGTAATCAGCCCCAGCATTTT,CASSERLGSNQPQHF,TRBJ1-5,TRBV2,-,15,-
TGTGCCAGTCCCACTCTAGCGGGCCGAGCTGGGGCCAACGTCCTGACTTTC,CASPTLAGRAGANVLTF,TRBJ2-6,TRBV21-1,few,17,-
TGTGCCACCAGCAGAGCACACATAATCTCCTACGAGCAGTACTTC,CATSRAHIISYEQYF,TRBJ2-7,TRBV15,-,15,-
TGTGCCAGCAGTTGGAGGGAGACCCAGTACTTC,CASSWRETQYF,TRBJ2-5,TRBV6-5,few,11,-
TGTGCCAGCAGCCCGGGACAGGGTGGGACTGAAGCTTTCTTT,CASSPGQGGTEAFF,TRBJ1-1,TRBV5-5,once,14,TRBD1
TGTGCCAGCAGCCAAGGTTCGGGACTAGCGGACAATGAGCAGTTCTTC,CASSQGSGLADNEQFF,TRBJ2-1,TRBV4-2,few,16,TRBD2
TGCAGCGTCCGGACAGGGTGGAACTATGGCTACACCTTC,CSVRTGWNYGYTF,TRBJ1-2,TRBV29-1,few,13,TRBD1
TGTGCCAGTAGTGCCGGGACAGGGAGCTCCTACGAGCAGTACTTC,CASSAGTGSSYEQYF,TRBJ2-7,TRBV19,-,15,TRBD1
TGTGCCAGCAGCCCACTTAGTCCCCCGTCAGATACGCAGTATTTT,CASSPLSPPSDTQYF,TRBJ2-3,TRBV5-6,-,15,-
TGCAGCGTTCGTGGAACAGGGGAAAACGGGGAGCAGTACTTC,CSVRGTGENGEQYF,TRBJ2-7,TRBV29-1,few,14,TRBD1
TGTGCCAGCTCACCCCAGAGGAACGAGCAGTACTTC,CASSPQRNEQYF,TRBJ2-7,TRBV18,-,12,-
TGTGCCAGCACCACCCGGGCACTAGCGTATAGCACAGATACGCAGTATTTT,CASTTRALAYSTDTQYF,TRBJ2-3,TRBV28,-,17,TRBD2
TGTGCCAGCAGACCCGACAGGGCGTGGGGAGATACGCAGTATTTT,CASRPDRAWGDTQYF,TRBJ2-3,TRBV28,-,15,TRBD1
TGTGCCAGCAGTTACTCGAATTCGGGCGGGAGGATGGAAGAGACCCAGTACTTC,CASSYSNSGGRMEETQYF,TRBJ2-5,TRBV6-7,-,18,TRBD2
TGTGCCAGCAGTGAAATTATCGGCTACGAGCAGTACTTC,CASSEIIGYEQYF,TRBJ2-7,TRBV25-1,-,13,-
TGTGCCAGCAGTGAACTCCCCTACAATGAGCAGTTCTTC,CASSELPYNEQFF,TRBJ2-1,TRBV6-1,few,13,-
TGCGCCAGCAGCTCTGGACAGGAGAACACTGAAGCTTTCTTT,CASSSGQENTEAFF,TRBJ1-1,TRBV5-1,-,14,TRBD1
TGCGCCAGCAGCGGGCCGAACAGGGGCCAACTCGGCGAGCAGTACTTC,CASSGPNRGQLGEQYF,TRBJ2-7,TRBV5-1,few,16,TRBD1
TGCAGCGTTGAAGAGGACAGGGTTAGGGCTGAAGCTTTCTTT,CSVEEDRVRAEAFF,TRBJ1-1,TRBV29-1,-,14,TRBD1
TGTGCCAGTAGTGGCCAACCAGGGGGTGGGGCCAACGTCCTGACTTTC,CASSGQPGGGANVLTF,TRBJ2-6,TRBV19,few,16,TRBD1
TGTGCCAGCAGCCTTACCCTCTCGGCGAACACCGGGGAGCTGTTTTTT,CASSLTLSANTGELFF,TRBJ2-2,TRBV7-7,few,16,-
TGTGCCAGTAGTCCGGGACAGGGGGTGCCTTCTGGGGCCAACGTCCTGACTTTC,CASSPGQGVPSGANVLTF,TRBJ2-6,TRBV19,few,18,TRBD1
TGTGCCTGGAGGCCCGGGACAGGCACTTTCTATGGCTACACCTTC,CAWRPGTGTFYGYTF,TRBJ1-2,TRBV30,-,15,TRBD1
TGTGCCAGCAGTTCGGGCGGGAGGACCTACTGGGGTACGCAGTATTTT,CASSSGGRTYWGTQYF,TRBJ2-3,TRBV28,-,16,TRBD2
TGTGCCAGCAGGGTAGCGGACCTCACAGATACGCAGTATTTT,CASRVADLTDTQYF,TRBJ2-3,TRBV2,-,14,-
TGTGCCAGCAGCTTAGTAGAGGGCGCAGATACGCAGTATTTT,CASSLVEGADTQYF,TRBJ2-3,TRBV5-4,-,14,-
TGTGCCAGCTCCGGGACACCCACCTACGAGCAGTACTTC,CASSGTPTYEQYF,TRBJ2-7,TRBV25-1,-,13,-
TGTGCCAGTAGTTCAGGCAGTCTCCAAGAGACCCAGTACTTC,CASSSGSLQETQYF,TRBJ2-5,TRBV19,-,14,-
TGCGCCAGCAGCAGGACAGGGGGCTTGGGCACTGAAGCTTTCTTT,CASSRTGGLGTEAFF,TRBJ1-1,TRBV5-1,few,15,TRBD1
TGTGCCATCAGGGGACAGGGGTTGGAGAACTATGGCTACACCTTC,CAIRGQGLENYGYTF,TRBJ1-2,TRBV10-3,-,15,TRBD1